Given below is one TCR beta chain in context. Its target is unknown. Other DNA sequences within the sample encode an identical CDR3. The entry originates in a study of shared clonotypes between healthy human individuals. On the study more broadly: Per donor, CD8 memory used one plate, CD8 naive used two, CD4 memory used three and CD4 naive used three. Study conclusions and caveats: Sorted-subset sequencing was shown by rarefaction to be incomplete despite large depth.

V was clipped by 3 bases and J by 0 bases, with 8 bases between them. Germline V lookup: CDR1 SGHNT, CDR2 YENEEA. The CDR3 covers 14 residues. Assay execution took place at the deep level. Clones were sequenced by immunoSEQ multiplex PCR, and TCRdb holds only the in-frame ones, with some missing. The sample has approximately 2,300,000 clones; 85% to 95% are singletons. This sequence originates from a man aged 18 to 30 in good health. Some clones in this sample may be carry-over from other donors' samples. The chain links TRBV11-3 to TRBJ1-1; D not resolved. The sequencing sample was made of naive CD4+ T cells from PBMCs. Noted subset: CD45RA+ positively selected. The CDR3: CASSFSGLNTEAFF. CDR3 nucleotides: TGTGCCAGCAGCTTCTCCGGTTTGAACACTGAAGCTTTCTTT.